This record concerns one TCR beta chain sequence. The germline gene is not matched at one end of the junction; a read error may be the cause. TCRB libraries came from RNA via three nested multiplex PCR rounds. MiXCR was run by TCRdb on the multiplex PCR reads, yielding one entry per CDR3 protein. The sample has about 10,000 distinct CDR3 sequences, 65% to 75% seen once. The sample comes from a study of tumor-infiltrating lymphocytes in glioblastoma multiforme. The germline gives CDR1 SGHNT, CDR2 YENEEA. CDR3 length equals 13 residues. The source material was brain tumor tissue. The receptor was isolated from a male donor with glioblastoma. The rearrangement links TRBV11-3 to TRBJ2-1; D not certain. This CDR3 reads CASSLRTYNEHFF. DNA of the CDR3: TGTGCCAGCAGCCTCCGGACCTACAATGAGCACTTCTTC.